This T cell receptor (beta chain) stems from a study of cytomegalovirus exposure and HLA in healthy donors. This PCR relied on a set of 60 Vbeta primers and 13 Jbeta primers. Only in-frame clones appear in the TCRdb table, and some are missing; sequencing was by immunoSEQ multiplex PCR. The sample data list 130,000 or so clones. Overall study results and limits: Serostatus for CMV was the only available immune exposure information.

About this clone itself: No antigen is known for it.

What was sequenced was PBMCs. The receptor comes from a woman aged 35 to 49 in good health and CMV-seronegative.

The CDR3 DNA reads as TGTGCCAGCAGCCTACGACGGGCTAGCCGCGAGACCCAGTACTTC. Translated, it gives CASSLRRASRETQYF. The rearrangement uses TRBV5-4 and TRBJ2-5, with a possible D match to TRBD2 (5 bases). The germline gives CDR1 SGHNT, CDR2 YYREEE (reference sequence). This CDR3 comprises 15 residues. V lost 4 bases, J lost 5 bases, and 18 bases lay in between.